The entry below gives a single T cell receptor beta chain sequence along with its context. Its antigen is still unknown. These data come from a study of T cell responses to AZD1222 COVID-19 vaccine. Profiled with immunoSEQ multiplex PCR; TCRdb holds only in-frame clones, not every one. This table holds under 170,000 clones, about 92% found once. Study-wide results and limits: Spike as a whole was targeted by vaccine-associated CD4 TCRs, dominant at 160-218 and 743-854.

V was pared by 0 bases and J by 3 bases, with 18 bases between. The CDR3 totals 17 residues. Germline loops: CDR1 SGHRS, CDR2 YFSETQ. The input for sequencing was peripheral blood, taken 28 days after the second AZD1222 dose. The chain combines TRBV5-1 with TRBJ2-5; D might be TRBD2 (5 bases). The receptor was isolated from an adult who received the AZD1222 COVID-19 vaccine. The CDR3 nucleotides are TGCGCCAGCAGCTTGGTAGGAGTTTTCGGGGTTAAAGAGACCCAGTACTTC. This sequence encodes CASSLVGVFGVKETQYF.